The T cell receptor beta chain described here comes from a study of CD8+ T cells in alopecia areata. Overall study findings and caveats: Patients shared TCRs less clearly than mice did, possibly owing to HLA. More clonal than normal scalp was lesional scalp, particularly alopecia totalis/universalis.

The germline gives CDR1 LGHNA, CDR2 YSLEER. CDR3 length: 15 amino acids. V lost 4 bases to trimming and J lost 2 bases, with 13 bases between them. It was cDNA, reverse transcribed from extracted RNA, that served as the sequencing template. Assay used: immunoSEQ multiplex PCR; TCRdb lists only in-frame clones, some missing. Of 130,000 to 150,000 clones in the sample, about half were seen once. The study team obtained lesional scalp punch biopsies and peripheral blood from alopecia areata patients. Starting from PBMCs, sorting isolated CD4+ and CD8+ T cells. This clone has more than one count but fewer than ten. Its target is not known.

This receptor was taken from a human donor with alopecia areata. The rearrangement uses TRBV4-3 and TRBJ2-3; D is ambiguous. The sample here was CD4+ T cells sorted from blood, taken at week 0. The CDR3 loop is CASSLDLSYTDTQYF. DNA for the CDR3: TGCGCCAGCAGCCTTGACTTAAGCTACACAGATACGCAGTATTTT.